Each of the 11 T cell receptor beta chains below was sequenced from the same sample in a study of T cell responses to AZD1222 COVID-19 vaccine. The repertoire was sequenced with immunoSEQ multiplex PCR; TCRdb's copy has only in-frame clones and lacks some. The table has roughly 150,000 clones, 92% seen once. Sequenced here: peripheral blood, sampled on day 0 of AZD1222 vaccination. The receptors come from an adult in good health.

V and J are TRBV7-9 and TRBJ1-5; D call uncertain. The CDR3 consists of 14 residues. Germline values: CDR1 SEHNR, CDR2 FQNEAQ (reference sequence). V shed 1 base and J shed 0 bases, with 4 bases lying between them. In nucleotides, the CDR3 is TGTGCCAGCAGCTTAGGGTATAGCAATCAGCCCCAGCATTTT. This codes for CASSLGYSNQPQHF.

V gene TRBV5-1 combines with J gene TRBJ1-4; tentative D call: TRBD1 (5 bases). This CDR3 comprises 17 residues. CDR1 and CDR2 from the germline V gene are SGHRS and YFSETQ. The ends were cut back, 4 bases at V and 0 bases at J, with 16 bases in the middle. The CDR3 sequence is CASSLRRDYSTNEKLFF. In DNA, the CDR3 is TGCGCCAGCAGCCTCCGAAGGGACTACTCAACTAATGAAAAACTGTTTTTT. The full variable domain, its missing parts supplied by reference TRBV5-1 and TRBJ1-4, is KAGVTQTPRYLIKTRGQQVTLSCSPISGHRSVSWYQQTPGQGLQFLFEYFSETQRNKGNFPGRFSGRQFSNSRSEMNVSTLELGDSALYLCASSLRRDYSTNEKLFFGSGTQLSVL.

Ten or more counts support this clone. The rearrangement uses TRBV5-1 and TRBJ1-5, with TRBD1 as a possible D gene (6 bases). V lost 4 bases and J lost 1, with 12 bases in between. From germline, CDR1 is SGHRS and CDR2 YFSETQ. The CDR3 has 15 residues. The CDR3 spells CASSLMGASNQPQHF. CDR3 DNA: TGCGCCAGCAGCCTGATGGGGGCCAGCAATCAGCCCCAGCATTTT.

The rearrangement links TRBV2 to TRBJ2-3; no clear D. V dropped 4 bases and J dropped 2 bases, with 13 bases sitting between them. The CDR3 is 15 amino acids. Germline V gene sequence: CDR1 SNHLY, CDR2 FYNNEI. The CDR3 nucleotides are TGTGCCAGCAGTGTCCTCGCGAGACCCACAGATACGCAGTATTTT. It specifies CASSVLARPTDTQYF.

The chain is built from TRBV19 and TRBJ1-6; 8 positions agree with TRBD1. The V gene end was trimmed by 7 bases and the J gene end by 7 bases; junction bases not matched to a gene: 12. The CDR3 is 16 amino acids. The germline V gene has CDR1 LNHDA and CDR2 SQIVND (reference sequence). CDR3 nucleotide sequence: TGTGCCAGTACCAATAGACGACAGGGGCTCAATTCACCCCTCCACTTT. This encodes CASTNRRQGLNSPLHF.

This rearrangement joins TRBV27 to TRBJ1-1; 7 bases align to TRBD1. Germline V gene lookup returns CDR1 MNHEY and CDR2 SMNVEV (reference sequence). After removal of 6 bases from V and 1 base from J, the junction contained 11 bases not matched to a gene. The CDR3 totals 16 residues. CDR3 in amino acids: CASSRITQGGNTEAFF. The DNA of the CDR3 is TGTGCCAGCAGCCGAATAACGCAGGGGGGGAACACTGAAGCTTTCTTT.

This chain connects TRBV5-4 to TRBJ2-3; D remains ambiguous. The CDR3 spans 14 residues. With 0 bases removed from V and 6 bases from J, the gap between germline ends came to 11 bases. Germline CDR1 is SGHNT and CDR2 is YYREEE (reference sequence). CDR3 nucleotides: TGTGCCAGCAGCTTGGCGTGGCGATCCGATACGCAGTATTTT. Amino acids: CASSLAWRSDTQYF.

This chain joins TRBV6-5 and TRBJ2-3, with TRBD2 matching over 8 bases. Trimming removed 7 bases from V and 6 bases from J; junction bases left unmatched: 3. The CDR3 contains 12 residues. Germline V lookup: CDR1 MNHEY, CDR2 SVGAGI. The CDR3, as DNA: TGTGCCAGCAAGCGGGAGCCGGATACGCAGTATTTT. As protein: CASKREPDTQYF.

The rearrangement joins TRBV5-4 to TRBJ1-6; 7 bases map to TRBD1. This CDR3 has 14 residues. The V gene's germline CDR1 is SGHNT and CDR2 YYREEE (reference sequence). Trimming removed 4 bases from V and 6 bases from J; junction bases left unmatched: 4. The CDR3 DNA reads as TGTGCCAGCAGCCCGGGGACAGCTAATTCACCCCTCCACTTT. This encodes CASSPGTANSPLHF.

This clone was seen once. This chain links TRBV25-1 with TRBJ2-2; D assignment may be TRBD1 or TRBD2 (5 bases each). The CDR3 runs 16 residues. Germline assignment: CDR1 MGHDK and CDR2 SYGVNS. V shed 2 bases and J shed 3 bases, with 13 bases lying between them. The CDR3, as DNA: TGTGCCAGCAGTGAACCTAGGGGACCACACACCGGGGAGCTGTTTTTT. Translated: CASSEPRGPHTGELFF. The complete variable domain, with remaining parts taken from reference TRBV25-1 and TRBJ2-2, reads EADIYQTPRYLVIGTGKKITLECSQTMGHDKMYWYQQDPGMELHLIHYSYGVNSTEKGDLSSESTVSRIRTEHFPLTLESARPSHTSQYLCASSEPRGPHTGELFFGEGSRLTVL.

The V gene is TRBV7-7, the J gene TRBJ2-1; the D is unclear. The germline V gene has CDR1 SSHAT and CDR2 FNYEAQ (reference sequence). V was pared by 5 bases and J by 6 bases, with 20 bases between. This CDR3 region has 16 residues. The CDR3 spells CASSLWPSKPGNEQFF. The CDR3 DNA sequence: TGTGCCAGCAGCCTCTGGCCATCGAAACCGGGCAATGAGCAGTTCTTC.